This T cell receptor beta chain was sequenced during a study of blood T cell repertoires in COVID-19. Study context: Sites across the United States, Italy and Spain contributed samples from acute and convalescent COVID-19. The cDNA or gDNA used as material had been derived from T cells, B-cell-depleted T cells, or PBMCs.

In the original workflow: Using reference gene primer amplification, nucleated cell counts were estimated. The repertoire was sequenced with immunoSEQ multiplex PCR; TCRdb's copy has only in-frame clones and lacks some. From that table come the V and J calls and clone size; the DNA was used to work out D and trimming. There are around 99,000 clones in the sample; approximately 88% occur only once, and over 4% lies in the top ten. The CDR3 is 16 amino acids. The V end lost 4 bases, the J end lost 2 bases, and 19 bases lay between the germline ends. Germline CDR1 reads SGHRS; CDR2 reads YFSETQ. The receptor was derived from a human donor in a cohort sampled during active COVID-19. The rearrangement links TRBV5-1 to TRBJ2-7; D unresolved. Material for sequencing was peripheral blood. The CDR3 here is CASSPVSAEATYEQYF. The CDR3 DNA is TGCGCCAGCAGCCCAGTTTCGGCAGAGGCTACCTACGAGCAGTACTTC.